A selection of T cell receptor beta chains follows, all from one sample in a study of immune characterization of retroperitoneal liposarcoma. MiXCR, run by TCRdb on the PCR reads, gives a single entry per CDR3 protein. The sample lists 7,000 or so distinct CDR3 sequences, about 29% seen once, with roughly a quarter in the top ten. The sample consisted of tumor tissue. The source of these receptors is a female donor with retroperitoneal liposarcoma. The CDR3 runs from the conserved cysteine through the conserved F or W. D genes are given only for firm matches. Clone size is stated in some rows and not others, as once, few, many or a class when expanded.

abundance,j_gene,v_gene,d_gene,CDR3nt,CDR3aa
NA,TRBJ2-5,TRBV7-3,TRBD1,TGTGCCAGCAGCAAAGGGACAGCTATAGAACAAGAGACCCAGTACTTC,CASSKGTAIEQETQYF
medium-sized,TRBJ2-4,TRBV12-3/TRBV12-4,NA,TGTGCCAGCAGTTCTGGGTCCTTTAGCATTCAGTACTTC,CASSSGSFSIQYF
many,TRBJ2-7,TRBV7-2,TRBD2,TGTGCCAGCAGCCCCTCCGGGAGACTAGCTCGCTTCGAGCAGTACTTC,CASSPSGRLARFEQYF
few,TRBJ2-5,TRBV6-6,TRBD1,TGTGCCAGCAGGCCGGGACAGTACAATGAGCAGTACTTC,CASRPGQYNEQYF
NA,TRBJ2-5,TRBV11-3,TRBD2,TGTGCCAGCAGCCCCTTCCAAGCGGGGGGGCAAGAGACCCAGTACTTC,CASSPFQAGGQETQYF
NA,TRBJ1-5,TRBV6-1,NA,TGTGCCAGCAGTGAAGCGGCGGGGTCTGGCAATCAGCCCCAGCATTTT,CASSEAAGSGNQPQHF
NA,TRBJ2-5,TRBV7-6,NA,TGTGCCAGCAGCTCCCCAGGAGAGACCCAGTACTTC,CASSSPGETQYF
many,TRBJ1-6,TRBV18,TRBD1,TGTGCCAGCTCACGTGGACAGGGGAATTCACCCCTCCACTTT,CASSRGQGNSPLHF
NA,TRBJ2-7,TRBV19,NA,TGTGCCAGTAGTATTAGGGGCGAGCAGTACTTC,CASSIRGEQYF
NA,TRBJ2-5,TRBV3-1,TRBD1,TGTGCCAGCAGCCAGACAGGGGTCCTTCAAGAGACCCAGTACTTC,CASSQTGVLQETQYF
NA,TRBJ2-2,TRBV6-1,NA,TGTGCCGGCAACAGGATGAACACCGGGGAGCTGTTTTTT,CAGNRMNTGELFF
NA,TRBJ2-1,TRBV11-1,TRBD2,TGTGCCAGCAGGGCGACTGCTAGCGGGAGCTATGAGCAGTTCTTC,CASRATASGSYEQFF
few,TRBJ2-7,TRBV11-2,NA,TGTGCCAGCAGCCTGAGGGGGGACAGACTTAACAATGAGCAGTACTTC,CASSLRGDRLNNEQYF
medium-sized,TRBJ2-5,TRBV27,TRBD2,TGTGCCAGCAGTCTCGGATATCGGGAGGCTCAAGAGACCCAGTACTTC,CASSLGYREAQETQYF
medium-sized,TRBJ2-7,TRBV11-3,NA,TGTGCCAGCAGCTTAGTAAGTCTAGGGGACGAGCAGTACTTC,CASSLVSLGDEQYF
NA,TRBJ2-1,TRBV12-3/TRBV12-4,NA,TGTGCCAGCAGTTTAGCGGGAGGTGGTATTGAGCAGTTCTTC,CASSLAGGGIEQFF
NA,TRBJ2-2,TRBV27,NA,TGTGCCAGCAGCGAATCGGGACGGACTAACACCGGGGAGCTGTTTTTT,CASSESGRTNTGELFF
few,TRBJ2-1,TRBV6-1,NA,TGTGCCAGCGGGCAGACCTACGAGCAGTTCTTC,CASGQTYEQFF
few,TRBJ2-1,TRBV6-1,TRBD2,TGTGCCAGCAGTGAAGGCCTAGCGGGACCGTACAATGAGCAGTTCTTC,CASSEGLAGPYNEQFF
NA,TRBJ1-5,TRBV6-1,NA,TGTGCCAGCAGTGATGATTTTCAGCCCCAGCATTTT,CASSDDFQPQHF
many,TRBJ1-3,TRBV6-1,TRBD1,TGTGCCAGCAGTGTGGGACAGATAAACTCTGGAAACACCATATATTTT,CASSVGQINSGNTIYF
many,TRBJ2-1,TRBV6-6,NA,TGTGCCAGCAGTTACTCGCGTTACGAGCAGTTCTTC,CASSYSRYEQFF
few,TRBJ1-5,TRBV7-2,TRBD1,TGTGCCAGCAGCAATCGGGACAGAGATCAGCCCCAGCATTTT,CASSNRDRDQPQHF
once,TRBJ2-2,TRBV5-4,TRBD1,TGTGCCAGCAGTACCCCAGGGGGTCTGGAGACCGGGGAGCTGTTTTTT,CASSTPGGLETGELFF
large,TRBJ2-3,TRBV6-6,NA,TGTGCCAGCAGTTACTCGGGACTGAGGGGCACAGATACGCAGTATTTT,CASSYSGLRGTDTQYF
many,TRBJ2-3,TRBV6-1,NA,TGTGCCGTCTCAGGCGGAAGTAGAACAGATACGCAGTATTTT,CAVSGGSRTDTQYF
NA,TRBJ2-3,TRBV6-6,NA,TGTGCCAGCACCTATGGGGGTAGCACAGATACGCAGTATTTT,CASTYGGSTDTQYF
medium-sized,TRBJ2-7,TRBV10-3,TRBD1,TGTGCCATCAGGGGACAGGGAGGCGAGCAGTACTTC,CAIRGQGGEQYF
medium-sized,TRBJ1-2,TRBV5-6,NA,TGTGCCAGCAGCTTGGGGGCTGCGACTAACTATGGCTACACCTTC,CASSLGAATNYGYTF
few,TRBJ1-2,TRBV11-1,NA,TGTGCCAGCAGCCAGACAGGTGCCTATGGCTACACCTTC,CASSQTGAYGYTF
NA,TRBJ2-1,TRBV4-1,NA,TGCGCCAGCAGCCGATCGACAGGCCGGAATGAGCAGTTCTTC,CASSRSTGRNEQFF
NA,TRBJ2-5,TRBV10-2,NA,TGCGCCAGCAGTGTCGGCAGGTCCCAAGAGACCCAGTACTTC,CASSVGRSQETQYF
NA,TRBJ2-1,TRBV6-1,NA,TGTGCCAGCAGTGTACGTGAAGGCCTAAACAATGAGCAGTTCTTC,CASSVREGLNNEQFF
medium-sized,TRBJ2-1,TRBV5-6,TRBD1,TGTGCCAGCAGCTTGGGGGACAGGGGGCGAGGGGATGAGCAGTTCTTC,CASSLGDRGRGDEQFF
NA,TRBJ2-3,TRBV11-3,NA,TGTGCCAGCAGCTCCCCCCGTGGGGGGGCGGCAGATACGCAGTATTTT,CASSSPRGGAADTQYF
many,TRBJ2-7,TRBV7-6,TRBD1,TGTGCCAGCAGCCTAGACAGGGGCGCCGCCTACGAGCAGTACTTC,CASSLDRGAAYEQYF
NA,TRBJ2-3,TRBV4-1,NA,TGCGCCAGCAGCCAAGGGGGGAACACAGATACGCAGTATTTT,CASSQGGNTDTQYF
NA,TRBJ2-2,TRBV6-1,TRBD1,TGTGCCAGTACAGGGGTGTTGAGGAACACCGGGGAGCTGTTTTTT,CASTGVLRNTGELFF
many,TRBJ2-1,TRBV12-3/TRBV12-4,NA,TGTGCCAGCAGTTTATCACTAGTTGTGGGCTTTTACAATGAGCAGTTCTTC,CASSLSLVVGFYNEQFF
NA,TRBJ2-3,TRBV6-5,NA,TGTGCCAGCAGTTACACGGCAGCCCCTAGCACAGATACGCAGTATTTT,CASSYTAAPSTDTQYF
large,TRBJ1-3,TRBV10-3,NA,TGTGCCATCAGGTCCACGACGGGCACCATATATTTT,CAIRSTTGTIYF